This TCR beta chain was recorded in a study of early T cells in non-severe SARS-CoV-2 infection. Background on the study: Whole-blood bulk RNA, unsorted, was sequenced, and chains were unpaired.

Whole-study findings and limits: VDJdb-based annotation leaned toward anti-spike CD8 responses and missed private and CD4 specificities.

The length of the CDR3 is 17 residues. V dropped 4 bases and J dropped 3 bases, with 22 bases sitting between them. Germline-derived CDR1 and CDR2 are SEHNR and FQNEAQ (reference sequence). As regards this clonotype: The antigen is undetermined.

Researchers attached unique molecular identifiers to individual cDNA molecules. TCRdb called the 5' RACE reads again in MiXCR, with one record for every CDR3 protein. Of tens of thousands of distinct CDR3 sequences in the sample, less than 6.5% were seen once. The receptor comes from an adult who was a healthcare worker with PCR-confirmed SARS-CoV-2 infection or an uninfected control (not recorded which). The chain has TRBV7-9 and TRBJ2-7, with unresolved D. Sequenced material: whole blood, taken at baseline. In DNA form, the CDR3 reads TGTGCCAGCAGCTCATCCGCTGCGGAGCTGCCTGTCTACGAGCAGTACTTC. It specifies CASSSSAAELPVYEQYF. Full variable domain (missing parts from reference TRBV7-9 and TRBJ2-7): DTGVSQNPRHKITKRGQNVTFRCDPISEHNRLYWYRQTLGQGPEFLTYFQNEAQLEKSRLLSDRFSAERPKGSFSTLEIQRTEQGDSAMYLCASSSSAAELPVYEQYFGPGTRLTVT.